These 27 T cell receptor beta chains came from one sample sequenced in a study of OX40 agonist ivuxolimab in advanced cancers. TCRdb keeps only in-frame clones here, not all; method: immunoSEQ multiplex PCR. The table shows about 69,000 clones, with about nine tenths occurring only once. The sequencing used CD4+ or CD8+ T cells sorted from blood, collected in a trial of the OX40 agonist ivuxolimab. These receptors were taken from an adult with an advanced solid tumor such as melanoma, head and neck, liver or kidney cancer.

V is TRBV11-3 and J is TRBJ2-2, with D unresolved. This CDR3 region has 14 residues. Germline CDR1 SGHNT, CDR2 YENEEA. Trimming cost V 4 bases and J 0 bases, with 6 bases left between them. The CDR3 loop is CASSSVANTGELFF. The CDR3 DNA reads TGTGCCAGCAGCTCGGTCGCGAACACCGGGGAGCTGTTTTTT.

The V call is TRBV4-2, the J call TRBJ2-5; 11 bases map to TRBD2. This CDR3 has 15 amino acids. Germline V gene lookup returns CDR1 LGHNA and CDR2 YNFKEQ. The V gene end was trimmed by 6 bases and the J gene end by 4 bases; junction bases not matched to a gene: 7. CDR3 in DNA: TGTGCCAGCAGTTTTAGCGGGGGGGCCGCAGAGACCCAGTACTTC. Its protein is CASSFSGGAAETQYF.

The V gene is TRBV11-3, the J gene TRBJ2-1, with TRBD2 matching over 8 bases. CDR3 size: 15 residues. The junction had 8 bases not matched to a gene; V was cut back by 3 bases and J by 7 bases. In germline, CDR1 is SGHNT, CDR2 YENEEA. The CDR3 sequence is CASSFTGRAGNEQFF. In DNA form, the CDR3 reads TGTGCCAGCAGCTTTACCGGGAGGGCGGGAAATGAGCAGTTCTTC.

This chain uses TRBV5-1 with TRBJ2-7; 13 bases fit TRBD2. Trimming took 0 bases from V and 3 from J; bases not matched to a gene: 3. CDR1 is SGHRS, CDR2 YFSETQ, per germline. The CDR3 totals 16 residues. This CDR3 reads CASSLVLAGGDYEQYF. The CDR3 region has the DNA TGCGCCAGCAGCTTGGTACTAGCGGGAGGGGACTACGAGCAGTACTTC.

The CDR3 DNA reads TGTGCCAGCATCCGGTGGGGAGGGGAGAATCAGCCCCAGCATTTT. Translation: CASIRWGGENQPQHF. V is TRBV6-1 and J is TRBJ1-5, with a possible D match to TRBD1 (5 bases). The V gene lost 7 bases and the J gene lost 4 bases, with 17 bases spanning the gap. Germline CDR1 and CDR2: MNHNS and SASEGT. The CDR3 loop spans 15 amino acids.

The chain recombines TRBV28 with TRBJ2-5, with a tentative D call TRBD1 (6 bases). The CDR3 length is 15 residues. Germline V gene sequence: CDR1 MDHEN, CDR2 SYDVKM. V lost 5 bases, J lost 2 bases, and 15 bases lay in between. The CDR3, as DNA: TGTGCCAGCAGTGTGACAGGATTCTCTCAAGAGACCCAGTACTTC. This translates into CASSVTGFSQETQYF.

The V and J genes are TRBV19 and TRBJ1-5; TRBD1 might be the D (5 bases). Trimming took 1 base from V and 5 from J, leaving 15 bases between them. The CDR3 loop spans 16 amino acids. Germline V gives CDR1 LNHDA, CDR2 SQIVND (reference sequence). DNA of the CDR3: TGTGCCAGTAGTATAGCCAGCAGCGGGGGTTATCAGCCCCAGCATTTT. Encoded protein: CASSIASSGGYQPQHF.

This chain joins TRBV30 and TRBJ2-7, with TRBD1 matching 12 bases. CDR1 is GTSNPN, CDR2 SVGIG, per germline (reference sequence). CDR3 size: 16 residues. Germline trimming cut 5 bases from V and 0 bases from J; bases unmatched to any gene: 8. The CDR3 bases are TGTGCCTGGTCCGGGACAGGGGGCTTTAGCTCCTACGAGCAGTACTTC. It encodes CAWSGTGGFSSYEQYF.

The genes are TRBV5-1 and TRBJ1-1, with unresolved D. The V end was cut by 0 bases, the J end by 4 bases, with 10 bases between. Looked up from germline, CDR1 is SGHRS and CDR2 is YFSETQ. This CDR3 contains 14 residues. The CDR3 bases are TGCGCCAGCAGCTTGGAGGGTCGAGGCACTGAAGCTTTCTTT. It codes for CASSLEGRGTEAFF. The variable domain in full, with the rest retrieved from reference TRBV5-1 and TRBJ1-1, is KAGVTQTPRYLIKTRGQQVTLSCSPISGHRSVSWYQQTPGQGLQFLFEYFSETQRNKGNFPGRFSGRQFSNSRSEMNVSTLELGDSALYLCASSLEGRGTEAFFGQGTRLTVV.

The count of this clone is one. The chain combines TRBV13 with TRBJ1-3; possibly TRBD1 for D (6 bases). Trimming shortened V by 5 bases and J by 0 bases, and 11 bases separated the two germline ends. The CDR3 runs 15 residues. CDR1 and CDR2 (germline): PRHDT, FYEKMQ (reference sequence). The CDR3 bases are TGTGCCAGCAGCCCGGACAGAAGCTCTGGAAACACCATATATTTT. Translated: CASSPDRSSGNTIYF.

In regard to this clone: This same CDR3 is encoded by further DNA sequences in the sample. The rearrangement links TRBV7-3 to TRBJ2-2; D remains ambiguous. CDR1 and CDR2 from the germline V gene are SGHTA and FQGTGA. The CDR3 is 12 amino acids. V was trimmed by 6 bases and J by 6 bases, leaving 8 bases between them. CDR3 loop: CASRREAGELFF. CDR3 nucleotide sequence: TGTGCCAGCAGGAGAGAGGCCGGGGAGCTGTTTTTT.

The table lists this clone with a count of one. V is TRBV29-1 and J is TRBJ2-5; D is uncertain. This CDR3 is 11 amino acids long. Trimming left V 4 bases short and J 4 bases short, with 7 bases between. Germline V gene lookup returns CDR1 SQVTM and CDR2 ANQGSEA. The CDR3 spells CSVAQSETQYF. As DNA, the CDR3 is TGCAGCGTTGCACAGTCAGAGACCCAGTACTTC.

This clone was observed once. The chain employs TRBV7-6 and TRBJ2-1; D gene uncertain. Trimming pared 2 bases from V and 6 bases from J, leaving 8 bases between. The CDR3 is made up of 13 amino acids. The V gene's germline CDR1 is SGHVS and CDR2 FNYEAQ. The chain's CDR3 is CASSLFATNEQFF. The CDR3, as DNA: TGTGCCAGCAGCTTATTTGCCACCAATGAGCAGTTCTTC.

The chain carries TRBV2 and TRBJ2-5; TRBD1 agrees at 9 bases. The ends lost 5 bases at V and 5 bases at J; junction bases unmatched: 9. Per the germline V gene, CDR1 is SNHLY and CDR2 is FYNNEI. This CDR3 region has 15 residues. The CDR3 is CASSRRDRDSETQYF. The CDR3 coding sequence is TGTGCCAGCAGTCGCCGGGACAGGGATAGCGAGACCCAGTACTTC.

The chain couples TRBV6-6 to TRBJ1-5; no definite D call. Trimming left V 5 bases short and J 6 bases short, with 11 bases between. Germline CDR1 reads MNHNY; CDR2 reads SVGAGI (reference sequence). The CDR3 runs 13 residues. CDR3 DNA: TGTGCCAGCAGTGCCAGCGAGGGTCAGCCCCAGCATTTT. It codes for CASSASEGQPQHF.

CDR3 in DNA: TGTGCCAGCAGCTTGGTATCGGGACAGGGGTACGAGCAGTACTTC. Protein: CASSLVSGQGYEQYF. J is TRBJ2-7 and V is TRBV5-6; 10 bases map to TRBD1. The CDR3 has 15 amino acids. After removal of 0 bases from V and 4 bases from J, the junction contained 4 bases not matched to a gene. The germline gives CDR1 SGHDT, CDR2 YYEEEE.

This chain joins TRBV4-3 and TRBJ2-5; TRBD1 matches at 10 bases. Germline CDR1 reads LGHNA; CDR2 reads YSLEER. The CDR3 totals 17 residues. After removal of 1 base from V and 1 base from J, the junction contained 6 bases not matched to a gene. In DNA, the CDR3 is TGCGCCAGCAGCCAAGGGTTTGGGACAGGGGTCCAAGAGACCCAGTACTTC. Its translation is CASSQGFGTGVQETQYF.

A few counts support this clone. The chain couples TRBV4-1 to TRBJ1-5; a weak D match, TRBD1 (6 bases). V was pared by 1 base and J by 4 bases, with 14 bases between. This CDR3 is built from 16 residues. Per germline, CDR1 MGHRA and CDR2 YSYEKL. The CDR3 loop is CASSQVRRDKNQPQHF. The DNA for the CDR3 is TGCGCCAGCAGCCAAGTTAGGAGGGACAAAAATCAGCCCCAGCATTTT.

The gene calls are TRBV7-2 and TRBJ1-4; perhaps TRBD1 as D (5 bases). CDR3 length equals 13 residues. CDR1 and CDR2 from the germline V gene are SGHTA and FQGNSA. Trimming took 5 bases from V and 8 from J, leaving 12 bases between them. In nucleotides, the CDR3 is TGTGCCAGCAGCGAGAACCAGGGAGAAAAACTGTTTTTT. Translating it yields CASSENQGEKLFF.

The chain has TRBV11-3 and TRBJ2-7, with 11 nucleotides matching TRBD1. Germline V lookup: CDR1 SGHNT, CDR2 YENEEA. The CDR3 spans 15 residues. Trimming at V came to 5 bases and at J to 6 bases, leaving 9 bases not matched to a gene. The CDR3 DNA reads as TGTGCCAGCAGCCCCGCGGACAGGGGGCTCCGCGAGCAGTACTTC. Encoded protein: CASSPADRGLREQYF.

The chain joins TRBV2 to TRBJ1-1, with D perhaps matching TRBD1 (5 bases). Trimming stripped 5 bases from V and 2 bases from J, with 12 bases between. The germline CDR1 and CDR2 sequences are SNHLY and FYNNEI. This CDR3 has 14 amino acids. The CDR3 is CASSSQGGNTEAFF. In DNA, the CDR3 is TGTGCCAGCAGTTCTCAGGGTGGAAACACTGAAGCTTTCTTT.

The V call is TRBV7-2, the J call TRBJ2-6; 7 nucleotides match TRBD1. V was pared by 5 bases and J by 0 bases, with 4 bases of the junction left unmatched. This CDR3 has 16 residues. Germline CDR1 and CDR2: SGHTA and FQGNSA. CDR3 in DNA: TGTGCCAGCAGCGCTGGGGACAGCTCTGGGGCCAACGTCCTGACTTTC. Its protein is CASSAGDSSGANVLTF.

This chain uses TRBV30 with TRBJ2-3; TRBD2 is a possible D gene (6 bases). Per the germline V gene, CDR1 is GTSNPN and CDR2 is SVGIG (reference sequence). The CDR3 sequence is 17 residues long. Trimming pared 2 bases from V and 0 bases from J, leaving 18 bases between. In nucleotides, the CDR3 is TGTGCCTGGAGTCGGGGAAGGCTAGCGAGTAGCACAGATACGCAGTATTTT. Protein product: CAWSRGRLASSTDTQYF.

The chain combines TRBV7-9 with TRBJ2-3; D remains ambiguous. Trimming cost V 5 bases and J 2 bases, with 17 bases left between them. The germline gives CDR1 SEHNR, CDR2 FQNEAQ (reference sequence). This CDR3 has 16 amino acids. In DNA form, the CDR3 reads TGTGCCAGCAGCCACAGTGTCCGCTCCTTCACAGATACGCAGTATTTT. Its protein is CASSHSVRSFTDTQYF.

Written as DNA, the CDR3 is TGTGCCAGCAGGCTCGCCGCTGCAGCAAACTATGGCTACACCTTC. Its protein is CASRLAAAANYGYTF. J is TRBJ1-2 and V is TRBV6-5; no clear D. Germline V gene lookup returns CDR1 MNHEY and CDR2 SVGAGI. The CDR3 consists of 15 residues. Trimming left V 6 bases short and J 2 bases short, with 16 bases between.

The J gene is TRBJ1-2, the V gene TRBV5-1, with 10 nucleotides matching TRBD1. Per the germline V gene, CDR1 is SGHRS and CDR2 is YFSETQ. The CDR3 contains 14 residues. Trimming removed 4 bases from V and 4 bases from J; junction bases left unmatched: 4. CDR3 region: CASSRDRGPYGYTF. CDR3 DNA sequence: TGCGCCAGCAGCCGGGACAGGGGACCCTATGGCTACACCTTC.

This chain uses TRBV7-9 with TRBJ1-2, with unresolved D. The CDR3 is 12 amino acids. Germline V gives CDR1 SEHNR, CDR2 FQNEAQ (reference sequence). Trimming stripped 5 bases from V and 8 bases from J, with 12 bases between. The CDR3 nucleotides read TGTGCCAGCAGCCGACGGGCGGCCGGCTACACCTTC. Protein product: CASSRRAAGYTF.